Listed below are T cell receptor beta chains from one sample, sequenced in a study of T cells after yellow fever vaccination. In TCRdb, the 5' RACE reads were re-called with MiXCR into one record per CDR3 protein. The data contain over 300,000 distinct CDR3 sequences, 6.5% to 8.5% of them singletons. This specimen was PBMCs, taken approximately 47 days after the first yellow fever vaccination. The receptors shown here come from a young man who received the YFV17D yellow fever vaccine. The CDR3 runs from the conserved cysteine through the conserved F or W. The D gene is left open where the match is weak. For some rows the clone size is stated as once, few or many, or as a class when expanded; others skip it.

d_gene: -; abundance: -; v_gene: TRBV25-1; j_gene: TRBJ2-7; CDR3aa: CASSHYGPSDYEQYF; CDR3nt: TGTGCCAGCAGTCACTATGGGCCATCGGACTACGAGCAGTACTTC
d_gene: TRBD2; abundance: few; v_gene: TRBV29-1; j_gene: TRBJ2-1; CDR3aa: CSTKGLAGGRRSSYNEQFF; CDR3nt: TGCAGCACAAAGGGACTAGCGGGGGGCCGTAGGAGCTCCTACAATGAGCAGTTCTTC
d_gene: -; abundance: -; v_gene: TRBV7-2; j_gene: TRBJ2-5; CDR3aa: CASSQAETQYF; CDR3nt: TGTGCCAGCAGCCAGGCGGAGACCCAGTACTTT
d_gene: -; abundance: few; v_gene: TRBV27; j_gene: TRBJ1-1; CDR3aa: CASRRAGLGNTEAFF; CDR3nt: TGTGCCAGCAGACGCGCAGGGTTGGGGAACACTGAAGCTTTCTTT
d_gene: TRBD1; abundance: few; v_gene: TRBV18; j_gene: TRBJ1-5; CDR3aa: CASSHSGQSYFSNQPQHF; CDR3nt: TGTGCCAGCTCACACTCGGGACAGAGTTACTTTAGCAATCAGCCCCAGCATTTT
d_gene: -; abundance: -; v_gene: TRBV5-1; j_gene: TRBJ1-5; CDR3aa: CASSLGDRHFSNQPQHF; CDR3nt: TGCGCCAGCAGCTTGGGGGACCGCCACTTTAGCAATCAGCCCCAGCATTTT
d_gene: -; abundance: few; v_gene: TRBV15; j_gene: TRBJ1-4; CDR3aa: CATSRGRDEKLFF; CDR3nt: TGTGCCACCAGCAGAGGACGAGATGAAAAACTGTTTTTT
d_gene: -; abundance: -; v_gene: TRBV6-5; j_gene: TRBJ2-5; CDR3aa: CASRTGWETQYF; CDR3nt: TGTGCCAGCAGGACAGGCTGGGAGACCCAGTACTTC
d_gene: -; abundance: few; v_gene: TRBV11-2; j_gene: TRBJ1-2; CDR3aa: CASSLGRRGGYTF; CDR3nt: TGTGCCAGCAGCTTAGGCCGGCGAGGTGGCTACACCTTC
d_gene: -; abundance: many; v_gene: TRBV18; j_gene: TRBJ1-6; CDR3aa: CASSPERLAALHF; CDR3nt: TGTGCCAGCTCACCAGAGAGGCTAGCGGCCCTCCACTTT
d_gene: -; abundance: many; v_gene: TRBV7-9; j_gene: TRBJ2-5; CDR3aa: CASSLTGTDQETQYF; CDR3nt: TGTGCCAGCAGCTTAACCGGGACCGACCAAGAGACCCAGTACTTC
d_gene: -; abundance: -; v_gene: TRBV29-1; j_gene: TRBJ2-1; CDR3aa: CSAGGSETVRYYNEQFF; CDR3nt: TGCAGCGCAGGGGGGTCCGAAACGGTACGGTATTACAATGAGCAGTTCTTC
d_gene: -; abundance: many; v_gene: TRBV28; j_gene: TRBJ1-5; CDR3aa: CASSYYRQPQHF; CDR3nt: TGTGCCAGCAGTTATTACCGGCAGCCCCAGCATTTT
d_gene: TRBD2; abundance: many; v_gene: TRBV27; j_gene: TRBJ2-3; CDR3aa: CASSFQGPLAGETDTQYF; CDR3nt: TGTGCCAGCAGTTTTCAGGGCCCCCTAGCGGGGGAGACAGATACGCAGTATTTT
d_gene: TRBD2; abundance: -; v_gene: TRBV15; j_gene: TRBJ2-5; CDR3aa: CATSSAAGTSGETQYF; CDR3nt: TGTGCCACCAGCAGCGCGGCCGGGACTAGCGGAGAGACCCAGTACTTC
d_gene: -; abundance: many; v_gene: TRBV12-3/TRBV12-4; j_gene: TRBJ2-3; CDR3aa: CASSLGAVDTQYF; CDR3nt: TGTGCCAGCAGTTTGGGAGCGGTAGATACGCAGTATTTT
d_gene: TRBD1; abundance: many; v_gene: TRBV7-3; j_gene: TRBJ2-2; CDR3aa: CASSQTGANTGELFF; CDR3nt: TGTGCCAGCAGCCAGACAGGGGCGAACACCGGGGAGCTGTTTTTT
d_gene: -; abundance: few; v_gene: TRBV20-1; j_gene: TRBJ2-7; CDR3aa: CSARDLDEQYF; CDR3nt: TGCAGTGCTAGAGATCTCGACGAGCAGTACTTC
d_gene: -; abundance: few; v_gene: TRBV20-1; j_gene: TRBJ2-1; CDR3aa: CSAREPQAPRGGYNEQFF; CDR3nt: TGCAGTGCTAGAGAGCCTCAAGCCCCCCGAGGGGGTTACAATGAGCAGTTCTTC
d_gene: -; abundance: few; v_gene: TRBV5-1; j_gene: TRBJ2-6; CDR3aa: CASSFQGSGANVLTF; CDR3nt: TGCGCCAGCAGCTTCCAGGGATCCGGGGCCAACGTCCTGACTTTC
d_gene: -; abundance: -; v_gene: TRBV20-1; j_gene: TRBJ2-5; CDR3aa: CSAIKETQYF; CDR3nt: TGCAGTGCTATAAAAGAGACCCAGTACTTC
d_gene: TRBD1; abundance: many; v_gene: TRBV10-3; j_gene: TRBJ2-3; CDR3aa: CATTGERTDTQYF; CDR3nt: TGTGCCACGACAGGGGAGAGGACAGATACGCAGTATTTT
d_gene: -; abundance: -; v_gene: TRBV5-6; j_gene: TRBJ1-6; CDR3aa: CASRLYRDPNSPLHF; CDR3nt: TGTGCCAGCAGACTATACCGGGACCCTAATTCACCCCTCCACTTT
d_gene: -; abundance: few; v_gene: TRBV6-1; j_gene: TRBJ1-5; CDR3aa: CASRENRSNQPQHF; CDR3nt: TGTGCCAGCAGAGAGAACAGGAGCAATCAGCCCCAGCATTTT
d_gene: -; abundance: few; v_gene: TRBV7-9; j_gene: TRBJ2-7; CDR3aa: CASSLGSGAEEQYF; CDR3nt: TGTGCCAGCAGCTTAGGGTCGGGGGCAGAAGAGCAGTACTTC
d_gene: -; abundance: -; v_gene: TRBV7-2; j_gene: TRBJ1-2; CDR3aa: CASSRDTYGYTF; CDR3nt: TGTGCCAGCAGCCGGGACACCTATGGCTACACCTTC
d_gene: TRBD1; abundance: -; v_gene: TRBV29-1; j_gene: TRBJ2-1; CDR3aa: CSVEGGLGTGNNEQFF; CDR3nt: TGCAGCGTTGAAGGGGGATTGGGGACAGGGAACAATGAGCAGTTCTTC
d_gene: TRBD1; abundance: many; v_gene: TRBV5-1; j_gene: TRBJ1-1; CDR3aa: CASSRTGYTEAFF; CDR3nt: TGCGCCAGCAGCCGGACAGGGTACACTGAAGCTTTCTTT
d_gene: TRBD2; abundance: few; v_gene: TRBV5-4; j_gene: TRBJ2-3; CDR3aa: CASSMTSGGPIMQYF; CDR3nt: TGTGCCAGCAGCATGACTAGCGGGGGGCCGATCATGCAGTATTTT
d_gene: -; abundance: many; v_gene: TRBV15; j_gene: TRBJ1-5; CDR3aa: CATSRPGINQPQHF; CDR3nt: TGTGCCACCAGCCGCCCCGGGATCAATCAGCCCCAGCATTTT
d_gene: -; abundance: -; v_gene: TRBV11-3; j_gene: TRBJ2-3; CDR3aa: CASSFRLRDTQYF; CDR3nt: TGTGCCAGCAGCTTCCGCCTTAGGGATACGCAGTATTTT
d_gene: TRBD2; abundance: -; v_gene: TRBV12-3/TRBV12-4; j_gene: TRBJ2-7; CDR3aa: CASSGQVAGGYEQYF; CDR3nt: TGTGCCAGCAGTGGACAGGTGGCGGGGGGGTACGAGCAGTACTTC
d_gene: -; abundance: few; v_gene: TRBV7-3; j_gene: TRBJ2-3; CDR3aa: CASSLSRFADTQYF; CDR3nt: TGTGCCAGCAGCTTAAGCAGGTTCGCAGATACGCAGTATTTT
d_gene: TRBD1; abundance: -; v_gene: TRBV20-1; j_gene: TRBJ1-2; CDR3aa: CSARDRGQGPLYGYTF; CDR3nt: TGCAGTGCTAGAGATCGAGGACAGGGTCCCCTCTATGGCTACACCTTC
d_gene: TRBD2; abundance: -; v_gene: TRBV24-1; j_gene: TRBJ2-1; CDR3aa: CATSDDFGTSGGAGYNEQFF; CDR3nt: TGTGCCACCAGTGATGATTTTGGGACTAGCGGGGGGGCAGGATACAATGAGCAGTTCTTC
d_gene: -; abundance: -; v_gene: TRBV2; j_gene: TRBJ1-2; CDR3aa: CASSEDGLTPGYTF; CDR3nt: TGTGCCAGCAGTGAAGATGGACTAACCCCAGGCTACACCTTC
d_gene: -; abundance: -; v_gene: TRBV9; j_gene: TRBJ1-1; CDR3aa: CASSVGGTSEAFF; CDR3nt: TGTGCCAGCAGCGTAGGAGGGACTTCTGAAGCTTTCTTT
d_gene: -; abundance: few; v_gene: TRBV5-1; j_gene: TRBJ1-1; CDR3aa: CASSFDLGGRTEAFF; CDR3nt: TGCGCCAGCAGCTTTGATCTGGGAGGCCGCACTGAAGCTTTCTTT
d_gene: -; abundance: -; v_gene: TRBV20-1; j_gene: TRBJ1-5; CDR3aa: CSALQGSNQPQHF; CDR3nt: TGCAGTGCACTTCAGGGTAGCAATCAGCCCCAGCATTTT
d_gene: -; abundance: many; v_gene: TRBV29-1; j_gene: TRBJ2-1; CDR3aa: CSVESARTYEQFF; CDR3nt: TGCAGCGTTGAATCGGCACGTACGTATGAGCAGTTCTTC
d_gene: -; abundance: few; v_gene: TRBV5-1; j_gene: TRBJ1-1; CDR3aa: CASSLDSMNTEAFF; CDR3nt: TGCGCCAGCAGCTTGGACAGCATGAACACTGAAGCTTTCTTT
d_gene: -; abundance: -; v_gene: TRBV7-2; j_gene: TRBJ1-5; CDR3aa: CASSFSGGPNQPQHF; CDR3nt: TGTGCCAGCAGCTTCTCTGGAGGGCCTAATCAGCCCCAGCATTTT
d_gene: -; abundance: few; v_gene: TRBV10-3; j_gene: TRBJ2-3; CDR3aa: CAIKSGNTDTQYF; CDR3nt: TGTGCCATCAAGAGTGGAAACACAGATACGCAGTATTTT
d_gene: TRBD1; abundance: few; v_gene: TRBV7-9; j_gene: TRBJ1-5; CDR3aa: CASSDDRARNQPQHF; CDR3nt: TGTGCCAGCAGCGACGACAGGGCTCGCAATCAGCCCCAGCATTTT
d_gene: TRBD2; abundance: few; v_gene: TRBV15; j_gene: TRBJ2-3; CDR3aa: CATSRGLAGPTDTQYF; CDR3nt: TGTGCCACCAGCCGTGGACTAGCGGGACCCACAGATACGCAGTATTTT
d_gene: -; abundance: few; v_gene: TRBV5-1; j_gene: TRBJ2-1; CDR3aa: CASSLGVGQTSYNEQFF; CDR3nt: TGCGCCAGCAGCTTGGGTGTCGGGCAGACCTCCTACAATGAGCAGTTCTTC
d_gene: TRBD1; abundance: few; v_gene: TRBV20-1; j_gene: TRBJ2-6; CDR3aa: CSASPNKGAGANVLTF; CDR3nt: TGCAGTGCTAGCCCTAACAAGGGGGCCGGGGCCAACGTCCTGACTTTC
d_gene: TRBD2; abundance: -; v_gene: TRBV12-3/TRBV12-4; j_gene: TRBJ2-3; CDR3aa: CASSPGTSGGSDTQYF; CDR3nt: TGTGCCAGCAGTCCGGGGACTAGCGGGGGGTCAGATACGCAGTATTTT
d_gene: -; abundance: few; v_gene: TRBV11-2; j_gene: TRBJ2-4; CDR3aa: CASSLVVSPAKNIQYF; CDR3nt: TGTGCCAGCAGCTTAGTGGTGTCGCCGGCCAAAAACATTCAGTACTTC
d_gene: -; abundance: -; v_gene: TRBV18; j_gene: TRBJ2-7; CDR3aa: CASSPARGQGHEQYF; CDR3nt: TGTGCCAGCTCACCAGCCAGGGGCCAGGGCCACGAGCAGTACTTC
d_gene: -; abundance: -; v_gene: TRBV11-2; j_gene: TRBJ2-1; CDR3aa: CASSSTTTPYNEQFF; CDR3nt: TGTGCCAGCAGCTCGACCACTACCCCCTACAATGAGCAGTTCTTC
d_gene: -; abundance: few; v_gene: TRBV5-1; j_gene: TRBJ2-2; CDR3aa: CASSLGFDTGELFF; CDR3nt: TGCGCCAGCAGCTTGGGATTCGACACCGGGGAGCTGTTTTTT
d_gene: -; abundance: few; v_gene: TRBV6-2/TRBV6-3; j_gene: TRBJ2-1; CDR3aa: CASTPKGAEGGYNEQFF; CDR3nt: TGTGCCAGCACCCCTAAGGGGGCGGAGGGGGGATACAATGAGCAGTTCTTC
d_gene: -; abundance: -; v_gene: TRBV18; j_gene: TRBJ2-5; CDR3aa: CASSPGHEETQYF; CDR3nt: TGTGCCAGCTCACCAGGACATGAGGAGACCCAGTACTTC
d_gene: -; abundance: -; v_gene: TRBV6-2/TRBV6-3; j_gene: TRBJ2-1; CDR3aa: CASSPAGQEQFF; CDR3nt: TGTGCCAGCAGCCCAGCGGGACAGGAGCAGTTCTTC
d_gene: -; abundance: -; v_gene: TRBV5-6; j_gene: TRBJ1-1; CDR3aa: CASSPWGTEAFF; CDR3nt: TGTGCCAGCAGCCCTTGGGGTACTGAAGCTTTCTTT
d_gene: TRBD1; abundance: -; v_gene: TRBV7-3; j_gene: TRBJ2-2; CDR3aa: CASSWDRDSNTGELFF; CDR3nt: TGTGCCAGCAGCTGGGACAGGGATTCGAACACCGGGGAGCTGTTTTTT
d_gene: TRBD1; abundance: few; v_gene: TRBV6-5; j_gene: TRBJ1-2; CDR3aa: CASSYFPGGEGLGYTF; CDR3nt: TGTGCCAGCAGTTATTTCCCAGGGGGCGAAGGGCTTGGCTACACCTTC